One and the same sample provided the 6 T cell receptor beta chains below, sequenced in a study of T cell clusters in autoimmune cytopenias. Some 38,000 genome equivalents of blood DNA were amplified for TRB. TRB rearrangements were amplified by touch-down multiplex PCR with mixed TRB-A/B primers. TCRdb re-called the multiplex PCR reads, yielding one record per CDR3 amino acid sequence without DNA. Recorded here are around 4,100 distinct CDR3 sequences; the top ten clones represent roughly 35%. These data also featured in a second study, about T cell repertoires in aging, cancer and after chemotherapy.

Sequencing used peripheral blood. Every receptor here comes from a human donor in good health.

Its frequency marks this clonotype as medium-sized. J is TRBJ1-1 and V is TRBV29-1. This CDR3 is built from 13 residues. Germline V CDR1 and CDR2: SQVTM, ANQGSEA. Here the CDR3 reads CSVEDSMRTEAFF.

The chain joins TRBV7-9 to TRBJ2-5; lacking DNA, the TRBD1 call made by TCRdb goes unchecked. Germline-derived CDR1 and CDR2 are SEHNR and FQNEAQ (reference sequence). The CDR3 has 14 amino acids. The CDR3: CASSHPQGGETQYF. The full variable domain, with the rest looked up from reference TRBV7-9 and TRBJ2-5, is DTGVSQNPRHKITKRGQNVTFRCDPISEHNRLYWYRQTLGQGPEFLTYFQNEAQLEKSRLLSDRFSAERPKGSFSTLEIQRTEQGDSAMYLCASSHPQGGETQYFGPGTRLLVL.

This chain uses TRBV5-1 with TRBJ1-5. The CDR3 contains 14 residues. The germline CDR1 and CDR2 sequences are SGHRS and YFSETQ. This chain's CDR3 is CASSPRGGAQPQHF. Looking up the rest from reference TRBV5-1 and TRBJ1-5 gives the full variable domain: KAGVTQTPRYLIKTRGQQVTLSCSPISGHRSVSWYQQTPGQGLQFLFEYFSETQRNKGNFPGRFSGRQFSNSRSEMNVSTLELGDSALYLCASSPRGGAQPQHFGDGTRLSIL.

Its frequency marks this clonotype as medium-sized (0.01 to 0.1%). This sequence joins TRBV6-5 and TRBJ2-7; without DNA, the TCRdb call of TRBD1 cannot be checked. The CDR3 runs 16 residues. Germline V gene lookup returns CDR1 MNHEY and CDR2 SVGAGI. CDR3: CASSTSAGLSAYEQYF.

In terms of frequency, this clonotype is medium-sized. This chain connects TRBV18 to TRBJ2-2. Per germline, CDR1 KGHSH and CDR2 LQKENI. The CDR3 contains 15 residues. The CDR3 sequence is CASSLDLANTGELFF.

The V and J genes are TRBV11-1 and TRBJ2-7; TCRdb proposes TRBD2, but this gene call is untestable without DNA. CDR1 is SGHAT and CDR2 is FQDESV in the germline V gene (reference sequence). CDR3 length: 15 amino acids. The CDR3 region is CASSPFSGSPNEQYF.